Sequencing of this T cell receptor beta chain was carried out in a study of Graves' ophthalmopathy and Graves' hyperthyroidism. V lost 0 bases to trimming and J lost 11 bases; unmatched junction nucleotides: 5. The CDR3 is 13 residues long. Germline loops: CDR1 WSHSY, CDR2 SAAADI. This clonotype showed up just a few times. RNA transcripts were the template, and TCR beta CDR3 regions were amplified from them. Second-round multiplex PCR followed a first-round RT-PCR using HTBI primers. TCRdb itself ran the multiplex PCR reads through MiXCR, one entry per CDR3 protein. The sample records roughly 1.1 million distinct CDR3 sequences, 35% to 40% being singletons.

Sequencing was performed on peripheral blood or thyroid tissue (not recorded which). The receptor was derived from an adult man with Graves' hyperthyroidism. The chain couples TRBV10-2 to TRBJ2-3, with TRBD1 matching over 7 bases. This CDR3 reads CASSESDRVKQYF. The CDR3, as DNA: TGCGCCAGCAGTGAGTCCGACAGGGTGAAGCAGTATTTT.